The 27 T cell receptor beta chains listed next were all sequenced from one sample in a study of blood T cell repertoires in COVID-19. Profiled with immunoSEQ multiplex PCR; TCRdb holds only in-frame clones, not every one. The sample records approximately 130,000 clones, over 80% being singletons. Sample: peripheral blood. These receptors came from a man aged 50 or older with active COVID-19.

The rearrangement uses TRBV10-3 and TRBJ1-6; a possible D gene is TRBD1 (6 bases). CDR1 ENHRY and CDR2 SYGVKD come from the germline V gene. The CDR3 has 14 amino acids. Deletions cut 8 bases from V and 4 bases from J, with 12 bases between. CDR3 amino acids: CAIGPGDYNSPLHF. The CDR3 coding sequence is TGTGCCATCGGGCCAGGGGATTATAATTCACCCCTCCACTTT.

This sequence joins TRBV3-1 (or the pseudogene TRBV3-2) and TRBJ2-7; possibly TRBD2 for D (5 bases). Trimming pared 5 bases from V and 3 bases from J, leaving 14 bases between. CDR3 length: 14 amino acids. The germline CDR1 and CDR2 sequences are LGHDT and YNNKEL (reference sequence). CDR3 DNA: TGTGCCAGCAGCTCCTTCAGAGGGAGCTACGAGCAGTACTTC. Its protein is CASSSFRGSYEQYF.

J is TRBJ1-2 and V is TRBV7-2; 10 bases align to TRBD1. CDR1 is SGHTA, CDR2 FQGNSA, per germline. Trimming cost V 3 bases and J 5 bases; bases outside gene matches: 6. This CDR3 comprises 15 residues. The CDR3 DNA reads as TGTGCCAGCAGCTTGGGGGGACAGGGGATATATGGCTACACCTTC. It codes for CASSLGGQGIYGYTF.

The CDR3 here is CASSTGTGLGGYTF. CDR3 nucleotides: TGTGCCAGTAGCACGGGTACAGGGTTGGGAGGCTACACCTTC. The V and J genes are TRBV19 and TRBJ1-2, with D tentatively TRBD1 (6 bases). Germline loops: CDR1 LNHDA, CDR2 SQIVND (reference sequence). The CDR3 sequence is 14 residues long. V was pared by 6 bases and J by 8 bases, with 19 bases between.

The J gene is TRBJ2-5, the V gene TRBV5-1; 7 bases agree with TRBD2. This CDR3 has 15 amino acids. CDR1 and CDR2 (germline): SGHRS, YFSETQ. The V gene end was trimmed by 3 bases and the J gene end by 4 bases; junction bases not matched to a gene: 9. The CDR3 nucleotides are TGCGCCAGCAGCTCCACGGGGGGTCGGGGAGAGACCCAGTACTTC. Translating gives CASSSTGGRGETQYF.

The chain combines TRBV19 with TRBJ1-5; D is unresolved. The germline V gene has CDR1 LNHDA and CDR2 SQIVND (reference sequence). The CDR3 covers 15 residues. V lost 1 base and J lost 5, with 12 bases in between. CDR3 sequence: CASSIALVRYQPQHF. CDR3 nucleotide sequence: TGTGCCAGTAGTATAGCTCTGGTGCGTTATCAGCCCCAGCATTTT. Variable domain in full (rest from reference TRBV19 and TRBJ1-5): DGGITQSPKYLFRKEGQNVTLSCEQNLNHDAMYWYRQDPGQGLRLIYYSQIVNDFQKGDIAEGYSVSREKKESFPLTVTSAQKNPTAFYLCASSIALVRYQPQHFGDGTRLSIL.

The CDR3 loop reads CASSLSRGTGELFF. CDR3 coding DNA: TGTGCCAGCAGTTTATCCCGAGGGACCGGGGAGCTGTTTTTT. The V call is TRBV27, the J call TRBJ2-2, with D perhaps matching TRBD2 (5 bases). V lost 0 bases and J lost 5, with 7 bases in between. The CDR3 consists of 14 residues. Per the germline V gene, CDR1 is MNHEY and CDR2 is SMNVEV (reference sequence).

The gene calls are TRBV6-5 and TRBJ2-1; TRBD1 agrees at 7 bases. There are 14 residues in the CDR3. The junction had 10 bases not matched to a gene; V was cut back by 5 bases and J by 9 bases. From germline, CDR1 is MNHEY and CDR2 SVGAGI. CDR3 region: CASSRWTGHPEQFF. In DNA form, the CDR3 reads TGTGCCAGCAGTCGCTGGACAGGCCACCCTGAGCAGTTCTTC.

J is TRBJ2-7 and V is TRBV18; D may be TRBD1 (6 bases). The CDR3 has 14 amino acids. V lost 2 bases to trimming and J lost 2 bases, with 10 bases between them. Germline-derived CDR1 and CDR2 are KGHSH and LQKENI. The CDR3 DNA reads as TGTGCCAGCTCACCAGGGACAAACGCCTACGAGCAGTACTTC. This codes for CASSPGTNAYEQYF.

The chain is built from TRBV24-1 and TRBJ2-7; 9 bases line up with TRBD2. After removal of 9 bases from V and 1 base from J, the junction contained 3 bases not matched to a gene. CDR3 length: 13 residues. Germline-derived CDR1 and CDR2 are KGHDR and SFDVKD. Here the CDR3 reads CATAGGESYEQYF. DNA for the CDR3: TGTGCCACCGCGGGGGGGGAATCCTACGAGCAGTACTTC.

J is TRBJ2-2 and V is TRBV6-2 or TRBV6-3; D perhaps matches TRBD1 (5 bases). Germline assignment: CDR1 MNHEY and CDR2 SVGEGT. The CDR3 sequence is 15 residues long. Trimming removed 2 bases at V and 4 bases at J, with 11 bases between. The CDR3 protein is CASSYGGQTTGELFF. The CDR3 bases are TGTGCCAGCAGTTACGGTGGACAAACCACCGGGGAGCTGTTTTTT.

The V and J genes are TRBV30 and TRBJ1-4, with a weak D call TRBD1 (6 bases). V was pared by 4 bases and J by 4 bases, with 16 bases between. The CDR3 is made up of 15 amino acids. Germline V gene lookup returns CDR1 GTSNPN and CDR2 SVGIG (reference sequence). The CDR3 region has the DNA TGTGCCTGGACCCAGACCGGGACACGTAATGAAAAACTGTTTTTT. As protein: CAWTQTGTRNEKLFF.

This clone appeared a single time. The chain's CDR3 is CASSSTGVEGEQFF. The CDR3 DNA is TGTGCCAGCAGCTCGACAGGGGTGGAGGGTGAGCAGTTCTTC. This sequence joins TRBV7-2 and TRBJ2-1; 8 bases are a match to TRBD1. This CDR3 region has 14 residues. The germline V gene has CDR1 SGHTA and CDR2 FQGNSA. The V gene end was trimmed by 4 bases and the J gene end by 9 bases; junction bases not matched to a gene: 8. The variable domain in full, completed from reference TRBV7-2 and TRBJ2-1, reads GAGVSQSPSNKVTEKGKDVELRCDPISGHTALYWYRQSLGQGLEFLIYFQGNSAPDKSGLPSDRFSAERTGGSVSTLTIQRTQQEDSAVYLCASSSTGVEGEQFFGPGTRLTVL.

The chain recombines TRBV20-1 with TRBJ2-5; maybe TRBD2 (5 bases). Trimming took 3 bases from V and 5 from J, leaving 16 bases between them. The length of the CDR3 is 14 residues. The germline CDR1 and CDR2 sequences are DFQATT and SNEGSKA (reference sequence). CDR3 protein: CSASAGRAAETQYF. The CDR3 region has the DNA TGCAGTGCTAGTGCCGGGCGGGCGGCGGAGACCCAGTACTTC.

V gene TRBV6-5 combines with J gene TRBJ1-1; TRBD1 matches at 7 bases. This CDR3 spans 14 amino acids. Looked up from germline, CDR1 is MNHEY and CDR2 is SVGAGI. The V segment lost 6 bases and the J segment 1 base; nucleotides outside the gene matches: 5. CDR3: CASSLDRANTEAFF. CDR3 DNA: TGTGCCAGCAGCTTAGACAGGGCGAACACTGAAGCTTTCTTT.

This clone was counted a single time. The gene calls are TRBV6-6 and TRBJ2-1, with TRBD2 matching 8 bases. CDR1 and CDR2 (germline): MNHNY, SVGAGI (reference sequence). The CDR3 has 14 amino acids. V dropped 1 base and J dropped 6; count of bases not matched to a gene: 2. This chain's CDR3 is CASSYLGTSNEQFF. CDR3 sequence (DNA): TGTGCCAGCAGTTACTTAGGGACTAGCAATGAGCAGTTCTTC.

The V call is TRBV3-1 (or the pseudogene TRBV3-2), the J call TRBJ2-3; 11 bases line up with TRBD2. This CDR3 is 16 amino acids long. The germline CDR1 and CDR2 sequences are LGHDT and YNNKEL (reference sequence). V shed 1 base, J shed 4 bases, and the junction held 4 bases outside the gene matches. The CDR3 is CASSQGSGGAADTQYF. The CDR3 nucleotides read TGTGCCAGCAGCCAAGGTAGCGGGGGGGCGGCAGATACGCAGTATTTT.

The chain is built from TRBV19 and TRBJ2-2; no clear D gene. V dropped 6 bases and J dropped 8 bases, with 7 bases sitting between them. The CDR3 extends over 11 amino acids. Germline loops: CDR1 LNHDA, CDR2 SQIVND (reference sequence). The CDR3 region has the DNA TGTGCCAGTAGCCTTTTTGGGGAGCTGTTTTTT. This sequence encodes CASSLFGELFF.

The chain couples TRBV7-9 to TRBJ1-1; 7 bases map to TRBD1. The V gene end was trimmed by 5 bases and the J gene end by 8 bases; junction bases not matched to a gene: 14. The CDR3 consists of 15 residues. From germline, CDR1 is SEHNR and CDR2 FQNEAQ (reference sequence). CDR3 protein: CASSPGQAPSGEAFF. CDR3 coding DNA: TGTGCCAGCAGCCCCGGACAGGCCCCCTCCGGGGAAGCTTTCTTT. The full variable domain, completed using reference TRBV7-9 and TRBJ1-1, is DTGVSQNPRHKITKRGQNVTFRCDPISEHNRLYWYRQTLGQGPEFLTYFQNEAQLEKSRLLSDRFSAERPKGSFSTLEIQRTEQGDSAMYLCASSPGQAPSGEAFFGQGTRLTVV.

CDR3 in DNA: TGTGCCAGCAGTTACCGGGACAGGGGACTAATGAACACTGAAGCTTTCTTT. Protein product: CASSYRDRGLMNTEAFF. This chain uses TRBV2 with TRBJ1-1, with 10 bases identical to TRBD1. Germline CDR1 and CDR2: SNHLY and FYNNEI. V dropped 5 bases and J dropped 0; count of bases not matched to a gene: 9. The CDR3 loop spans 17 amino acids.

This clone was recorded a few times. The chain recombines TRBV30 with TRBJ2-7; 9 nucleotides line up with TRBD1. This CDR3 region has 16 residues. J lost 5 bases, V lost 2 bases, and 13 bases had no gene match. In germline, CDR1 is GTSNPN, CDR2 SVGIG (reference sequence). CDR3 sequence: CAWSQTSYRDRDEQYF. Here the CDR3 DNA reads TGTGCCTGGAGTCAGACCTCTTACCGGGACAGGGACGAGCAGTACTTC.

The V and J genes are TRBV20-1 and TRBJ2-1; 9 bases map to TRBD2. The CDR3 runs 16 residues. Losses at the gene ends were 3 bases for V and 2 bases for J; bases not matched to a gene: 8. Looked up from germline, CDR1 is DFQATT and CDR2 is SNEGSKA (reference sequence). CDR3 sequence: CSASPSGAPTYNEQFF. The CDR3 DNA reads as TGCAGTGCTAGTCCTAGCGGGGCCCCTACCTACAATGAGCAGTTCTTC.

The chain has TRBV7-2 and TRBJ2-3, with D maybe TRBD2 (5 bases). The CDR3 is 13 residues long. CDR1 is SGHTA, CDR2 FQGNSA, per germline. The ends were cut back, 4 bases at V and 2 bases at J, with 7 bases in the middle. This CDR3 is CASSSGNTDTQYF. The DNA for the CDR3 is TGTGCCAGCAGCTCCGGGAACACAGATACGCAGTATTTT. The full variable domain, rest sourced from reference TRBV7-2 and TRBJ2-3, is GAGVSQSPSNKVTEKGKDVELRCDPISGHTALYWYRQSLGQGLEFLIYFQGNSAPDKSGLPSDRFSAERTGGSVSTLTIQRTQQEDSAVYLCASSSGNTDTQYFGPGTRLTVL.

The chain recombines TRBV7-3 with TRBJ2-3; no firm D call. The V gene lost 5 bases and the J gene lost 1 base, with 13 bases spanning the gap. The CDR3 is 15 amino acids. Germline CDR1 reads SGHTA; CDR2 reads FQGTGA. CDR3 loop: CASSKGAPGTDTQYF. The CDR3 bases are TGTGCCAGCAGCAAAGGAGCTCCCGGCACAGATACGCAGTATTTT.

The chain carries TRBV6-5 and TRBJ1-1; 7 bases agree with TRBD1. Looked up from germline, CDR1 is MNHEY and CDR2 is SVGAGI. The CDR3 consists of 13 residues. Trimming removed 5 bases from V and 11 bases from J; junction bases left unmatched: 11. CDR3 residues: CASSNRGALSAFF. For the CDR3, the DNA is TGTGCCAGCAGTAACAGGGGCGCGCTCTCGGCTTTCTTT.

This clone came up once. V and J are TRBV4-1 and TRBJ2-3; TRBD2 might be the D (6 bases). The length of the CDR3 is 16 residues. CDR1 and CDR2 from the germline V gene are MGHRA and YSYEKL. V gave up 1 base and J gave up 0 bases, with 11 bases separating them. CDR3 nucleotides: TGCGCCAGCAGCCAAGGCTACGGGGGTAGCACAGATACGCAGTATTTT. Protein sequence: CASSQGYGGSTDTQYF.

The rearrangement joins TRBV5-4 to TRBJ1-2; a possible D gene is TRBD1 (5 bases). The CDR3 sequence is 12 residues long. Trimming took 4 bases from V and 8 from J, leaving 12 bases between them. Germline V gene data show CDR1 as SGHNT and CDR2 as YYREEE (reference sequence). This CDR3 is CASSRDREGYTF. The CDR3, as DNA: TGTGCCAGCAGCCGGGACCGGGAGGGCTACACCTTC. Based on the CDR3 plus reference TRBV5-4 and TRBJ1-2, the full variable domain is ETGVTQSPTHLIKTRGQQVTLRCSSQSGHNTVSWYQQALGQGPQFIFQYYREEENGRGNFPPRFSGLQFPNYSSELNVNALELDDSALYLCASSRDREGYTFGSGTRLTVV.